Reported below is one T cell receptor beta chain. Its antigen remains unidentified. Germline values: CDR1 SGHAT, CDR2 FQNNGV. CDR3 length equals 14 residues. Deletions cut 0 bases from V and 4 bases from J, with 10 bases between. These data come from a study of PD-1 blockade in classical Hodgkin lymphoma. TCRdb keeps only in-frame clones here, not all; method: immunoSEQ multiplex PCR. This sample has about 39,000 clones; approximately 69% occur once, and the top ten carry approximately 14%. Brentuximab vedotin exposure varied, and every patient relapsed after autologous stem cell transplantation. General observations from the study: Complete responders had baseline diversity similar to newly diagnosed patients.

This sequence was found in a human donor with classical Hodgkin lymphoma. The gene calls are TRBV11-2 and TRBJ2-7; no definite D call. This specimen consisted of peripheral blood mononuclear cells (PBMCs), obtained before the second cycle of nivolumab. The DNA for the CDR3 is TGTGCCAGCAGCTTAGATCATTTGGGGTACGAGCAGTACTTC. Its translation is CASSLDHLGYEQYF.